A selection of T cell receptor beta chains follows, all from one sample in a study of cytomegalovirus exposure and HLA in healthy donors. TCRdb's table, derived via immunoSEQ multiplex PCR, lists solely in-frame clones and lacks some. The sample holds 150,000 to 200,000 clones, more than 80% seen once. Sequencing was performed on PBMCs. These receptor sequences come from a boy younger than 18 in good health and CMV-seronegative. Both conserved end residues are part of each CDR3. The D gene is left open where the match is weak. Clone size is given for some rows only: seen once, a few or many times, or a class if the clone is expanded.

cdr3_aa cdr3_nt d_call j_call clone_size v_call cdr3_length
CAWSVRGGEQFF TGTGCCTGGAGTGTTCGGGGAGGAGAGCAGTTCTTC NA TRBJ2-1 NA TRBV30 12
CASSAWGRQGAQETQYF TGTGCCAGCAGCGCCTGGGGGAGGCAGGGGGCCCAAGAGACCCAGTACTTC TRBD1 TRBJ2-5 NA TRBV7-3 17
CASSFGRGLLNTEAFF TGTGCCAGCAGCTTCGGGAGGGGACTATTGAACACTGAAGCTTTCTTT NA TRBJ1-1 NA TRBV7-9 16
CAWRPGQGLNEKLFF TGTGCCTGGAGACCTGGACAGGGGTTAAATGAAAAACTGTTTTTT TRBD1 TRBJ1-4 NA TRBV30 15
CASSQDRTSGSTGELFF TGTGCCAGCAGCCAAGACCGGACTAGCGGGAGTACCGGGGAGCTGTTTTTT TRBD2 TRBJ2-2 NA TRBV4-2 17
CASSPRTGGSEQYF TGTGCCAGCTCACCGAGGACAGGGGGATCCGAGCAGTACTTC TRBD1 TRBJ2-7 NA TRBV18 14
CASTHSTAATEAFF TGTGCCAGTACCCATTCGACAGCCGCCACTGAAGCTTTCTTT NA TRBJ1-1 NA TRBV19 14
CASSLNNRGVTDGYTF TGTGCCAGCAGCCTAAACAACAGGGGAGTAACCGATGGCTACACCTTC TRBD1 TRBJ1-2 NA TRBV7-9 16
CASWGLLSNEQYF TGTGCCTCCTGGGGACTCCTTTCGAACGAGCAGTACTTC NA TRBJ2-7 NA TRBV2 13
CASSLELEAGGISTF TGTGCCAGCAGCTTAGAACTCGAGGCCGGGGGTATTTCCACCTTC NA TRBJ1-2 few TRBV11-3 15
CASSLVASYGYTF TGTGCCAGCAGCTTGGTGGCTAGCTATGGCTACACCTTC NA TRBJ1-2 NA TRBV5-6 13
CAWSVPVMPSPLHF TGTGCCTGGAGTGTTCCGGTCATGCCTTCACCCCTCCACTTT NA TRBJ1-6 NA TRBV30 14
CAPRGQVYSGNTIYF TGTGCCCCTCGGGGACAGGTATACTCTGGAAACACCATATATTTT TRBD1 TRBJ1-3 NA TRBV5-8 15
CASSINQGGSYEQYF TGTGCCAGTAGTATTAACCAGGGGGGCTCCTACGAGCAGTACTTC NA TRBJ2-7 few TRBV19 15
CAWTGNSYEQYF TGTGCCTGGACAGGTAACTCCTACGAGCAGTACTTC NA TRBJ2-7 NA TRBV30 12
CASSIRGTTYEQYF TGTGCCAGCAGCATCCGGGGAACTACCTACGAGCAGTACTTC NA TRBJ2-7 NA TRBV11-3 14
CASSWRPGQGYQPQHF TGCGCCAGCAGCTGGAGGCCGGGACAGGGCTATCAGCCCCAGCATTTT TRBD1 TRBJ1-5 NA TRBV5-1 16
CASSRGLAGVSYEQYF TGTGCCAGTAGTAGAGGACTAGCGGGGGTATCATACGAGCAGTACTTC TRBD2 TRBJ2-7 NA TRBV19 16
CASSPHSARYDEQYF TGTGCCAGCAGCCCGCACTCAGCGAGATATGACGAGCAGTACTTC NA TRBJ2-7 NA TRBV11-2 15
CASSLYPTPGGPMDRPYGYTF TGCGCCAGCAGCTTGTATCCCACCCCAGGGGGGCCCATGGACAGACCCTATGGCTACACCTTC TRBD1 TRBJ1-2 NA TRBV5-1 21
CASSSDSHYGYTF TGTGCCAGCAGCTCGGACAGCCACTATGGCTACACCTTC NA TRBJ1-2 NA TRBV5-5 13
CASSLGGAPDTGELFF TGTGCTAGCAGCTTAGGAGGAGCTCCGGACACCGGGGAGCTGTTTTTT NA TRBJ2-2 NA TRBV7-7 16
CASGGGMGGRNQPQHF TGTGCCAGCGGGGGCGGGATGGGAGGGAGAAATCAGCCCCAGCATTTT NA TRBJ1-5 NA TRBV6-6 16
CASSARPPGLGRRNEQFF TGTGCCAGCAGTGCTCGGCCCCCCGGCCTAGGGAGACGCAATGAGCAGTTCTTC NA TRBJ2-1 NA TRBV2 18
CASSLLTYYEQYF TGCGCCAGCAGCTTGCTTACCTACTACGAGCAGTACTTC NA TRBJ2-7 few TRBV5-1 13
CASSTYDRTRNSPLHF TGTGCCAGTAGTACCTATGACAGGACGAGGAATTCACCCCTCCACTTT NA TRBJ1-6 NA TRBV19 16
CASSPPGTRTDTQYF TGTGCCAGCAGCCCCCCCGGGACTAGGACAGATACGCAGTATTTT TRBD2 TRBJ2-3 NA TRBV7-9 15
CASSSGQGASYGYTF TGTGCCAGCAGTTCCGGACAGGGGGCATCGTATGGCTACACCTTC TRBD1 TRBJ1-2 NA TRBV2 15
CASSQTGNEKLFF TGCGCCAGCAGCCAGACAGGCAATGAAAAACTGTTTTTT NA TRBJ1-4 NA TRBV4-1 13
CASSQERRTGENQPQHF TGTGCCAGCAGCCAAGAACGACGGACAGGGGAAAATCAGCCCCAGCATTTT TRBD1 TRBJ1-5 NA TRBV4-2 17
CASSLGTSGQETQYF TGCGCCAGCAGCTTGGGGACTAGCGGACAAGAGACCCAGTACTTC TRBD2 TRBJ2-5 NA TRBV5-1 15
CASSFTGADSPLHF TGTGCCAGCAGTTTTACAGGGGCCGATTCACCCCTCCACTTT TRBD1 TRBJ1-6 NA TRBV6-1 14
CSVEGGGNTDTQYF TGCAGCGTTGAAGGGGGCGGAAACACAGATACGCAGTATTTT NA TRBJ2-3 NA TRBV29-1 14
CASSYSGLGTGELFF TGTGCCAGCAGTTACTCGGGACTAGGCACCGGGGAGCTGTTTTTT TRBD2 TRBJ2-2 NA TRBV6-5 15
CASSSVVRGTEAFF TGCGCCAGCAGCTCGGTGGTTCGAGGCACTGAAGCTTTCTTT NA TRBJ1-1 NA TRBV5-1 14
CASSLAGLAGYNEQFF TGTGCCAGCAGCTTAGCGGGACTAGCGGGGTACAATGAGCAGTTCTTC TRBD2 TRBJ2-1 few TRBV7-8 16
CASSFITGGDGDGYTF TGTGCCAGCAGCTTCATCACAGGGGGCGATGGTGATGGCTACACCTTC TRBD1 TRBJ1-2 NA TRBV7-6 16
CASRGRLGTYEQYF TGTGCCAGCAGGGGCCGACTAGGAACCTACGAGCAGTACTTC NA TRBJ2-7 once TRBV6-5 14
CATSTGTWNTEAFF TGTGCCACGTCAACCGGGACATGGAACACTGAAGCTTTCTTT NA TRBJ1-1 once TRBV5-4 14
CASSLQGTQGYTF TGTGCCAGCAGCCTCCAGGGGACGCAGGGCTACACCTTC NA TRBJ1-2 NA TRBV5-4 13
CASSVGIEGVYYGYTF TGTGCTAGCAGCGTAGGGATAGAGGGGGTTTACTATGGCTACACCTTC NA TRBJ1-2 NA TRBV9 16
CASSFSSPPGLAGFSYEQYF TGTGCCAGCAGCTTTTCTTCACCTCCGGGACTAGCGGGTTTCTCCTACGAGCAGTACTTC TRBD2 TRBJ2-7 NA TRBV11-3 20
CSVARDYEQYF TGCAGCGTTGCGAGGGACTACGAGCAGTACTTC NA TRBJ2-7 once TRBV29-1 11
CASSPRPGRRDTDTQYF TGTGCCAGCTCACCCAGACCGGGGAGAAGGGACACAGATACGCAGTATTTT NA TRBJ2-3 NA TRBV18 17
CASSLAAGGNTEAFF TGTGCCAGCAGCTTGGCCGCGGGCGGCAACACTGAAGCTTTCTTT NA TRBJ1-1 few TRBV5-5 15
CASSRPEPKETQYF TGCGCCAGCAGCCGCCCCGAGCCTAAAGAGACCCAGTACTTC NA TRBJ2-5 NA TRBV5-1 14
CASSLTGLAGGQDTQYF TGCGCCAGCAGCTTGACAGGACTAGCGGGGGGGCAAGATACGCAGTATTTT TRBD2 TRBJ2-3 NA TRBV5-1 17
CASSSTSGTQETQYF TGCGCCAGCAGCTCGACTAGCGGTACCCAAGAGACCCAGTACTTC TRBD2 TRBJ2-5 NA TRBV5-1 15
CASSPQGPTSSYEQYF TGTGCCAGCAGCCCTCAGGGTCCCACTTCCTCCTACGAGCAGTACTTC NA TRBJ2-7 NA TRBV11-2 16
CASSLEDSYEQYF TGTGCCAGCAGCTTGGAGGACAGCTACGAGCAGTACTTC NA TRBJ2-7 once TRBV5-5 13
CASSSPYSLYGYTF TGCGCCAGCAGCTCCCCATACAGCCTTTATGGCTACACCTTC NA TRBJ1-2 few TRBV5-1 14
CASSEHRGPYEQYF TGTGCCAGCAGTGAACACAGGGGGCCCTACGAGCAGTACTTC TRBD1 TRBJ2-7 NA TRBV6-1 14
CASSPGSSGGDTQYF TGTGCCAGCAGTCCCGGTTCTAGCGGGGGGGATACGCAGTATTTT TRBD2 TRBJ2-3 NA TRBV6-5 15
CASRPWTGSEQYF TGTGCCAGCAGACCTTGGACAGGGTCCGAGCAGTACTTC TRBD1 TRBJ2-7 few TRBV2 13
CASSMTVIRVAADTQYF TGTGCCAGTAGTATGACTGTTATCCGGGTAGCAGCAGATACGCAGTATTTT NA TRBJ2-3 NA TRBV19 17
CASSAQGRHNYEQYF TGTGCCAGCAGTGCTCAGGGCAGACATAACTACGAGCAGTACTTC NA TRBJ2-7 NA TRBV25-1 15
CASSPQGANYGYTF TGTGCCTCCTCACCTCAGGGGGCTAACTATGGCTACACCTTC TRBD1 TRBJ1-2 NA TRBV30 14